One T cell receptor beta chain is described in this entry. The CDR3 regions of TCR beta were amplified from RNA transcripts. TCR CDR3 regions were first amplified by RT-PCR with HTBI primers. Via MiXCR, TCRdb re-called the multiplex PCR reads, giving one row per CDR3 protein. This table has 600,000 to 650,000 distinct CDR3 sequences, under 25% appearing once. This sample is drawn from a study of T cells in Graves' hyperthyroidism and ophthalmopathy. With V trimmed by 6 bases and J by 0 bases, 7 bases remained unmatched. The CDR3 has 15 amino acids. Germline CDR1 and CDR2: DFQATT and SNEGSKA (reference sequence).

Sequenced material: blood. The receptor's source is a man aged 30 to 45 with Graves' ophthalmopathy. The chain has TRBV20-1 and TRBJ2-7, with TRBD2 identical over 11 bases. CDR3 sequence: CSATTGTSGSYEQYF. Written as DNA, the CDR3 is TGCAGTGCAACCACCGGGACTAGCGGCTCCTACGAGCAGTACTTC.